This T cell receptor (beta chain) was sequenced for a study of shared clonotypes between healthy human individuals. Study conclusions and caveats: An effect of sequencing depth on clonotype sharing among donors was expected. Rarefaction analysis demonstrated incomplete sorted-subset sequencing notwithstanding large depth.

A deep-level run was used for the assay. Source study methods: ImmunoSEQ supplied junction-only sequences lacking quality scores, so filtering was different. The protocol was immunoSEQ multiplex PCR, while the TCRdb copy is restricted to in-frame clones and leaves out a portion. The DNA was the basis for D and trimming; V, J and clone size are from that table. This table holds 2 million to 2.5 million clones, about 93% found once. Points on this clone: What it binds is not known.

The CDR3 runs to 14 residues. Trimming cost V 2 bases and J 1 base, with 8 bases left between them. Germline lookup yields CDR1 MGHRA and CDR2 YSYEKL. CD45RO negativity and positive selection for CCR7 defined naive CD8 cells, a population that excluded terminally differentiated effector memory CD45RA+ cells. This chain uses TRBV4-1 with TRBJ2-5; D not resolved. The receptor's source is a man between 18 and 35 years old in good health. Some clones in this sample may be carry-over from other donors' samples. The source material was naive CD8+ T cells from PBMCs. CDR3 nucleotides: TGCGCCAGCAGCCAAAGCCGGGTCCAAGAGACCCAGTACTTC. As protein: CASSQSRVQETQYF.